This T cell receptor (beta chain) was identified during a study of a mutant IDH1 vaccine in newly diagnosed glioma. The wider study: Patients' prior therapy spanned radiotherapy, temozolomide, or both; most underwent both. Study observations and caveats: Overall, 90% to 95% of patients had vaccine-induced immune responses.

Of note for this clone: The antigen is not known.

Sequenced by immunoSEQ multiplex PCR; TCRdb stores in-frame clones only, minus some. This sample carries some 56,000 clones, 60% to 80% of them seen once, and the ten largest clones take over 4.5%. Time point reported: week 47, end of study. With topical imiquimod, each dose of the vaccine consisted of 300 ug of mutant IDH1 20-mer peptide. Vaccinations, eight in total, occurred in weeks 1, 3, 5, 7, 11, 15, 19, 23. The donors' diagnosis was new WHO grade 3 or 4 astrocytoma that was IDH1-mutant and ATRX-lost. V lost 4 bases to trimming and J lost 4 bases; unmatched junction nucleotides: 4. The CDR3 has 15 amino acids. Germline CDR1 and CDR2: SNHLY and FYNNEI.

This receptor was taken from a man aged 45 to 65 with glioma. The sample here was PBMCs, taken from a glioma patient whose treatment included an IDH1 peptide vaccine. The rearrangement links TRBV2 to TRBJ2-2; 9 positions match TRBD1. The CDR3 is CASSGTGVATGELFF. DNA of the CDR3: TGTGCCAGCAGTGGGACAGGGGTGGCCACCGGGGAGCTGTTTTTT.